Below are 10 T cell receptor beta chains sequenced from a single sample in a study of blood T cell repertoires in COVID-19 (TCRdb year 2020). Receptors were amplified or captured by the immunoSEQ multiplex PCR assay. TCRdb retrieved this table from immuneACCESS and kept in-frame rearrangements only. Not all clones are present; in checked studies, unresolved V genes account for under half, and no reason is known for the remainder. Here the sample has approximately 390,000 clones; 88% occur a single time. The ten top clones hold about 2.1% of the sample. Sequenced material: PBMCs or T cells enriched from blood (not recorded which). The source of these receptors is a woman aged 40 to 55 with acute COVID-19.

V is TRBV4-2 and J is TRBJ1-2; D gene ambiguous. This CDR3 contains 14 residues. The ends were cut back, 3 bases at V and 4 bases at J, with 12 bases in the middle. Germline CDR1 reads LGHNA; CDR2 reads YNFKEQ. CDR3 bases: TGTGCCAGCAGCCATGGAGGGTTCACCTATGGCTACACCTTC. Residues: CASSHGGFTYGYTF.

V usage is TRBV5-6 and J usage is TRBJ1-5; 8 bases match TRBD1. CDR1 and CDR2 from the germline V gene are SGHDT and YYEEEE. This CDR3 has 16 residues. The J segment lost 4 bases and the V segment lost 0 bases, leaving 6 bases of the junction unmatched. The CDR3 bases are TGTGCCAGCAGCTTGGACAGGGGGTATGGAAATCAGCCCCAGCATTTT. As protein: CASSLDRGYGNQPQHF.

The chain has TRBV9 and TRBJ2-2; perhaps TRBD2 as D (6 bases). From germline, CDR1 is SGDLS and CDR2 YYNGEE. Trimming pared 0 bases from V and 0 bases from J, leaving 9 bases between. The CDR3 extends over 16 amino acids. The CDR3: CASSVGGGSNTGELFF. Here the CDR3 DNA reads TGTGCCAGCAGCGTAGGTGGAGGGTCGAACACCGGGGAGCTGTTTTTT.

As concerns this clone: The identical CDR3 is also encoded by other nucleotide sequences in the sample. The chain joins TRBV20-1 to TRBJ1-4; D is undetermined. Germline CDR1 and CDR2: DFQATT and SNEGSKA (reference sequence). The V and J ends lost 1 base and 8 bases respectively, with 5 bases between them. CDR3 length: 11 residues. CDR3 DNA sequence: TGCAGTGCTAGAGGCGGAGAAAAACTGTTTTTT. Translating it yields CSARGGEKLFF.

The chain employs TRBV11-2 and TRBJ1-1, with D possibly TRBD1 on 6 matching bases. Between the trimmed V and J ends, which lost 6 bases and 3 bases, there was a span of 11 bases. Germline-derived CDR1 and CDR2 are SGHAT and FQNNGV. This CDR3 contains 13 residues. In DNA form, the CDR3 reads TGTGCCAGCAGAAGGGGGGGGGACACTGAAGCTTTCTTT. Its protein is CASRRGGDTEAFF.

This clone appeared a single time. The chain couples TRBV7-6 to TRBJ1-6; D not certain. Germline V CDR1 and CDR2: SGHVS, FNYEAQ. This CDR3 contains 13 residues. Trimming took 5 bases from V and 10 from J, leaving 12 bases between them. The CDR3 loop is CASSPQAGSPLHF. The CDR3 DNA reads TGTGCCAGCAGCCCCCAGGCGGGGTCACCCCTCCACTTT.

This chain joins TRBV12-3 or TRBV12-4 and TRBJ1-5; 8 nucleotides line up with TRBD1. The CDR3 extends over 13 amino acids. V gave up 8 bases and J gave up 7 bases; unmatched junction bases: 7. CDR3 in DNA: TGTGCCAGCGTCAGGGGGCTTGGACAGCCCCAGCATTTT. Translating it yields CASVRGLGQPQHF.

The chain recombines TRBV6-6 with TRBJ2-7, with 9 bases matching TRBD1. The ends lost 4 bases at V and 3 bases at J; junction bases unmatched: 4. The CDR3 consists of 14 residues. In germline, CDR1 is MNHNY, CDR2 SVGAGI (reference sequence). The CDR3 nucleotides read TGTGCCAGCAGTTCCAGGGGACAGGGCTACGAGCAGTACTTC. This gives the protein CASSSRGQGYEQYF.

The rearrangement links TRBV13 to TRBJ2-1; D remains ambiguous. The CDR3 runs to 13 residues. The V gene lost 5 bases and the J gene lost 9 bases, with 14 bases spanning the gap. CDR1 is PRHDT and CDR2 is FYEKMQ in the germline V gene (reference sequence). The CDR3: CASSPSPGREQFF. CDR3 in DNA: TGTGCCAGCAGCCCGAGTCCCGGTCGTGAGCAGTTCTTC. The full variable domain, completed using reference TRBV13 and TRBJ2-1, is AAGVIQSPRHLIKEKRETATLKCYPIPRHDTVYWYQQGPGQDPQFLISFYEKMQSDKGSIPDRFSAQQFSDYHSELNMSSLELGDSALYFCASSPSPGREQFFGPGTRLTVL.

This sequence joins TRBV19 and TRBJ2-7; D is unresolved. The length of the CDR3 is 13 residues. Germline V gives CDR1 LNHDA, CDR2 SQIVND (reference sequence). V shed 7 bases and J shed 3 bases, with 13 bases lying between them. CDR3 sequence reads: CASNQVLGYEQYF. CDR3 bases: TGTGCCAGTAATCAGGTTTTGGGCTACGAGCAGTACTTC.